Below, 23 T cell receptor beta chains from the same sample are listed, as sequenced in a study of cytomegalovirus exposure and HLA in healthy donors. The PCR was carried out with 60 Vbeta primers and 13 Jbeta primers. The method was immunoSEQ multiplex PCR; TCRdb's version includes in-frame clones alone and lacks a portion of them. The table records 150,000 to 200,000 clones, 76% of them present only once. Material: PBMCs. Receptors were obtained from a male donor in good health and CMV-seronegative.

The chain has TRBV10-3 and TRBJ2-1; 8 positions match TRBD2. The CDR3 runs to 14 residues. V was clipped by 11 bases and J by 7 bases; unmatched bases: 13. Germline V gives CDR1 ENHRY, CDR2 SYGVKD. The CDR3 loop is CAPPYGGRTNEQFF. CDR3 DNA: TGTGCCCCGCCCTATGGCGGGAGGACGAATGAGCAGTTCTTC.

The DNA for the CDR3 is TGCAGTGCTATTAGAGAGACCCAGTACTTC. It translates to CSAIRETQYF. This rearrangement joins TRBV20-1 to TRBJ2-5; D call uncertain. Germline V lookup: CDR1 DFQATT, CDR2 SNEGSKA (reference sequence). This CDR3 region has 10 residues. V was trimmed by 4 bases and J by 4 bases, leaving 4 bases between them.

CDR3 sequence (DNA): TGTGCCAGCTCACCCGAACAGGGAGCGTACACGCCCCAGCATTTT. Translating gives CASSPEQGAYTPQHF. This rearrangement joins TRBV18 to TRBJ1-5; maybe TRBD1 (6 bases). V lost 3 bases and J lost 9, with 18 bases in between. CDR1 is KGHSH, CDR2 LQKENI, per germline. The CDR3 contains 15 residues.

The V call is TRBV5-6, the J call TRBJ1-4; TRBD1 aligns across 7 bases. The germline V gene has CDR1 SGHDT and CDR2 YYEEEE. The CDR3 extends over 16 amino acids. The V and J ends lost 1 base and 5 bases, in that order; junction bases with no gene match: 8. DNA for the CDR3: TGTGCCAGCAGCTTGTTATGGGCAGGGGGGAATGAAAAACTGTTTTTT. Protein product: CASSLLWAGGNEKLFF.

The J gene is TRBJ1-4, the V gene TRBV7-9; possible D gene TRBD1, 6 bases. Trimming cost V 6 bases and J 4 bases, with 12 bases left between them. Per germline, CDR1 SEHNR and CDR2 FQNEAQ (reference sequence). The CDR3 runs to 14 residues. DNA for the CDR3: TGTGCCAGCAGTTTTGGCAGGGGTAATGAAAAACTGTTTTTT. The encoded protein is CASSFGRGNEKLFF.

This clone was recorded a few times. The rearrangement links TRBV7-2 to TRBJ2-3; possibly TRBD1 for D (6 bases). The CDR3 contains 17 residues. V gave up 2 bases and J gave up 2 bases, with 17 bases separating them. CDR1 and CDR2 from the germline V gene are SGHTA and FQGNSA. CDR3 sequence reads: CASSLPYARGFTDTQYF. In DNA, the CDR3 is TGTGCCAGCAGCTTACCCTACGCCAGGGGCTTCACAGATACGCAGTATTTT.

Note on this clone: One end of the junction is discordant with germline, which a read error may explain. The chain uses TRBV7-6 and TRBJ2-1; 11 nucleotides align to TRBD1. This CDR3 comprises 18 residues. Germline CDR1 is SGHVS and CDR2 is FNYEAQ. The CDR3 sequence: CASTLGIGTGGYYNEQFF. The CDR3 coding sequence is TGTGCCAGCACCTTAGGCATCGGGACAGGGGGTTACTACAATGAGCAGTTCTTC.

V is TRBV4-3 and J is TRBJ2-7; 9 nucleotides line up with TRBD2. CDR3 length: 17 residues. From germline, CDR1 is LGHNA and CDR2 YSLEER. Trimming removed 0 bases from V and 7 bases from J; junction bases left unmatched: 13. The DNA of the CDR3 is TGCGCCAGCAGCCAAGATAACTCAGCGGGAGGTATAAGGGAGCAGTACTTC. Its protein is CASSQDNSAGGIREQYF.

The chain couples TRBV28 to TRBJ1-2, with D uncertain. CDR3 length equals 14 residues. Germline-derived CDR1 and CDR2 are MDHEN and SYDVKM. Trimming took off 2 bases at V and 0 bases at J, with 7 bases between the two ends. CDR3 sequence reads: CASSLGQANYGYTF. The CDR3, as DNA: TGTGCCAGCAGTTTAGGGCAGGCTAACTATGGCTACACCTTC.

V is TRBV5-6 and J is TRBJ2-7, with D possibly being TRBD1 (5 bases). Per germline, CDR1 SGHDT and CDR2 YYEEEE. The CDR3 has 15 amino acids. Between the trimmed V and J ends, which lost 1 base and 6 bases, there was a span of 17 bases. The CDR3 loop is CASSLYTGSWREQYF. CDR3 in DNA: TGTGCCAGCAGCTTGTATACAGGATCCTGGCGCGAGCAGTACTTC.

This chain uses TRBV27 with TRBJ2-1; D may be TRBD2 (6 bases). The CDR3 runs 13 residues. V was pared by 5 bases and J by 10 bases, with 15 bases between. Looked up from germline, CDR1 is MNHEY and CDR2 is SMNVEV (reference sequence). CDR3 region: CASSNRLGAEQFF. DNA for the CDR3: TGTGCCAGCAGTAACCGACTAGGAGCGGAGCAGTTCTTC.

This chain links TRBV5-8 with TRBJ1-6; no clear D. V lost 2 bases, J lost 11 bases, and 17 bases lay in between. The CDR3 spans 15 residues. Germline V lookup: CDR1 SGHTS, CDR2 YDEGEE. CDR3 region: CASSFISVRGTPLHF. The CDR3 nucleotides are TGTGCCAGCAGCTTTATATCCGTTCGGGGAACACCCCTCCACTTT.

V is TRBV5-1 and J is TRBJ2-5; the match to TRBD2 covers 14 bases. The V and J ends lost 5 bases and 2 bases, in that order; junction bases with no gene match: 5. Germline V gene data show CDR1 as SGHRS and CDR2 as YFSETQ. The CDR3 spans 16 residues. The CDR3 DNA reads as TGCGCCAGCAGTTCTGGGACTAGCGGGAGACAAGAGACCCAGTACTTC. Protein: CASSSGTSGRQETQYF.

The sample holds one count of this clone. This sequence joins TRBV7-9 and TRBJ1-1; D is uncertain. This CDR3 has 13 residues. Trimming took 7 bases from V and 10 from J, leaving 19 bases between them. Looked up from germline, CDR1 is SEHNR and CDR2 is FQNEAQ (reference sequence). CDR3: CASTRTSDGGAFF. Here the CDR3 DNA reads TGTGCCAGCACTCGTACTTCCGATGGTGGAGCTTTCTTT.

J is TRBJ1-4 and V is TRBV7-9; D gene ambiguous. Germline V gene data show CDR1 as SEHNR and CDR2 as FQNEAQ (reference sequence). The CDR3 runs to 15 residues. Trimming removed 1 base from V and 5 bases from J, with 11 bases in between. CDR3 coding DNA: TGTGCCAGCAGCTTAGTTACACCCTGGAATGAAAAACTGTTTTTT. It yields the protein CASSLVTPWNEKLFF.

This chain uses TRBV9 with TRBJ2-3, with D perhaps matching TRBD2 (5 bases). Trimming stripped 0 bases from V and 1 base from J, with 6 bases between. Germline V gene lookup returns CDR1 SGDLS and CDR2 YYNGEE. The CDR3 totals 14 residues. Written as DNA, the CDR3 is TGTGCCAGCAGCGTAGTGGGAGGCACAGATACGCAGTATTTT. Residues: CASSVVGGTDTQYF.

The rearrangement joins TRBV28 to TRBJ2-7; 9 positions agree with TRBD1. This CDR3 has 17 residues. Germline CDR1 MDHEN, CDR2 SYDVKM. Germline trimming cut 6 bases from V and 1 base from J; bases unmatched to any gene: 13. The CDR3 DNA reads TGTGCCAGCAGCATACAGGGGGCGGGGCCTAGGTCCTACGAGCAGTACTTC. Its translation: CASSIQGAGPRSYEQYF.

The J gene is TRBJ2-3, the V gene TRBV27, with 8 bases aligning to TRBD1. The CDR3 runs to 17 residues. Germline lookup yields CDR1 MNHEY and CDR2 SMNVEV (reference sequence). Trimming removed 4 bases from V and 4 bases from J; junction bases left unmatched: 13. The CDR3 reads CASSSYPGQAGADTQYF. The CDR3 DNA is TGTGCCAGCAGTTCCTATCCGGGACAGGCTGGGGCAGATACGCAGTATTTT.

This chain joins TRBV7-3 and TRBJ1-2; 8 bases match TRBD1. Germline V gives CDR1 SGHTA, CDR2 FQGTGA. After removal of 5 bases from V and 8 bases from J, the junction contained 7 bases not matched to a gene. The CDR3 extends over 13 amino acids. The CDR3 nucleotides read TGTGCCAGCAGCCTTGGACAGGGTCGGGGCTACACCTTC. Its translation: CASSLGQGRGYTF.

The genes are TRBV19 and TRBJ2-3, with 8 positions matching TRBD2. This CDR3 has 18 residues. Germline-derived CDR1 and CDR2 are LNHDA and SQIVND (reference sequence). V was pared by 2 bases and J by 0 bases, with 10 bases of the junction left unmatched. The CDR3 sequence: CASSITSGRATSTDTQYF. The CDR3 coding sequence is TGTGCCAGTAGTATAACCAGCGGGAGAGCTACTAGCACAGATACGCAGTATTTT.

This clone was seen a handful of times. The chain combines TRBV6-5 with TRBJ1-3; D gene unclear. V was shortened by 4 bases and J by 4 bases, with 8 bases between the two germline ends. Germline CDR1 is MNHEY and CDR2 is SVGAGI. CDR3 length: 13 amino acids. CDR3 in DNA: TGTGCCAGCAGTTCCGGCAGGGGAAACACCATATATTTT. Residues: CASSSGRGNTIYF.

The CDR3 loop is CASMIQGAGEQFF. CDR3 DNA: TGTGCCAGCATGATACAGGGGGCCGGGGAGCAGTTCTTC. This chain connects TRBV5-6 to TRBJ2-1; 9 bases are shared with TRBD1. Germline lookup yields CDR1 SGHDT and CDR2 YYEEEE. V shed 6 bases, J shed 10 bases, and the junction held 8 bases outside the gene matches. CDR3 size: 13 residues.

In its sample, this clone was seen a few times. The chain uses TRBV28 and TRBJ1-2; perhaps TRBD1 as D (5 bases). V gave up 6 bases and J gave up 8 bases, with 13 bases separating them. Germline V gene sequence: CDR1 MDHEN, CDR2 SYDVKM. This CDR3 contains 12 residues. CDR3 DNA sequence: TGTGCCAGCAGGGCGGGACCGGGGGGCTACACCTTC. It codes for CASRAGPGGYTF.